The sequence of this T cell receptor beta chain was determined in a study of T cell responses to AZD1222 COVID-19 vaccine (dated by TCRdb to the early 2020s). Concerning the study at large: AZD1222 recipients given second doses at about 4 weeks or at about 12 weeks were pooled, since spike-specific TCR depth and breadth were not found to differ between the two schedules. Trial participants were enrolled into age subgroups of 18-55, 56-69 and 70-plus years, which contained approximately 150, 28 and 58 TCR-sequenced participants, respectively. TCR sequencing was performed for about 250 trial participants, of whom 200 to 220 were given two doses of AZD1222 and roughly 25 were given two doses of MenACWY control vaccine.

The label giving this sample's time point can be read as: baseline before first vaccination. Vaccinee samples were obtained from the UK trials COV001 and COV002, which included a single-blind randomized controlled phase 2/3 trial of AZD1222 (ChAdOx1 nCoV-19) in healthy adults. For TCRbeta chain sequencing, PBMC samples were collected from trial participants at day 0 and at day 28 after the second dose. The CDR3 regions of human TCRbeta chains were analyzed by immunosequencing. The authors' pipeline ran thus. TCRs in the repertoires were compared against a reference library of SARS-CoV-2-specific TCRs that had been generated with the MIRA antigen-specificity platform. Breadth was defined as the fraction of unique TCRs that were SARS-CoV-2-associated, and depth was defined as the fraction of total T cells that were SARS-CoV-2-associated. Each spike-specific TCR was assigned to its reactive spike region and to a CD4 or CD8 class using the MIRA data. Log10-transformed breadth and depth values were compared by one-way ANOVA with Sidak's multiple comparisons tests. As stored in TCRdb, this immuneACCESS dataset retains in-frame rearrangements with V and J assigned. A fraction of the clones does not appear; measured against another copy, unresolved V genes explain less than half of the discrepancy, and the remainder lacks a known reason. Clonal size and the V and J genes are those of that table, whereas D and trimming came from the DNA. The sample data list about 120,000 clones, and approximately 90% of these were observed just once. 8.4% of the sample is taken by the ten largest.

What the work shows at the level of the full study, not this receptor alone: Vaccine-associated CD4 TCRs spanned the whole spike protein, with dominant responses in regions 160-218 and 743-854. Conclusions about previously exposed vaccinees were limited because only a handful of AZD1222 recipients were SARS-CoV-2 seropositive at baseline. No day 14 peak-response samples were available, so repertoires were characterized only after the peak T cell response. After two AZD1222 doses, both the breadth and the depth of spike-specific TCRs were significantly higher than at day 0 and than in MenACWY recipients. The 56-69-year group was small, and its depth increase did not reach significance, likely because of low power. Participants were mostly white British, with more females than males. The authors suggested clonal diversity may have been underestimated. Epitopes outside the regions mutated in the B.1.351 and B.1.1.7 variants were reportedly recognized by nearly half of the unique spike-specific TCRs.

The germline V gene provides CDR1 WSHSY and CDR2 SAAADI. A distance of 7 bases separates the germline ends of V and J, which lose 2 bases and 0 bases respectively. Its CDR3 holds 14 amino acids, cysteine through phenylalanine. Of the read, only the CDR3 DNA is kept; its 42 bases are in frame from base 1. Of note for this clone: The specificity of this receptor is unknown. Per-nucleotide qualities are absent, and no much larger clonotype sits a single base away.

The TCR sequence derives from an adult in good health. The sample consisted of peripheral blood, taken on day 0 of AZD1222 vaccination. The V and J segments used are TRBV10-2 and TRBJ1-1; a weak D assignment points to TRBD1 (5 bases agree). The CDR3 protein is CASSERQLNTEAFF. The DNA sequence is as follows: TGCGCCAGCAGTGAGCGACAGCTGAACACTGAAGCTTTCTTT.